The rows below give T cell receptor beta chains drawn from one sample of a study of cytomegalovirus exposure and HLA in healthy donors. The method was immunoSEQ multiplex PCR; TCRdb's version includes in-frame clones alone and lacks a portion of them. The sample includes about 220,000 clones, over 65% of them seen just once. Sequenced input: PBMCs. These receptors originate from a man between 18 and 29 years old in good health and CMV-seronegative. CDR3s include the opening cysteine and the closing phenylalanine or tryptophan. D genes are given only for firm matches. The size of a clone is reported for some rows only, either as once, few or many, or as a class for expanded clones.

J,V,D,size,DNA,CDR3
TRBJ2-5,TRBV29-1,-,-,TGCAGCGTTGGAGGAGAGACCCAGTACTTC,CSVGGETQYF
TRBJ2-1,TRBV5-1,TRBD2,-,TGCGCCAGCACGGCCGCGGGAGGATATGGGGAGCAGTTCTTC,CASTAAGGYGEQFF
TRBJ1-2,TRBV5-1,TRBD1,-,TGCGCCAGCAGCACTGGACAGGGGGACACCTTC,CASSTGQGDTF
TRBJ1-4,TRBV18,-,few,TGTGCCAGCTCACCACTCGGACAACCAAATGAAAAACTGTTTTTT,CASSPLGQPNEKLFF
TRBJ1-1,TRBV18,TRBD1,-,TGTGCCAGCTCACACAGGGGGCTGGAGAACACTGAAGCTTTCTTT,CASSHRGLENTEAFF
TRBJ1-6,TRBV7-8,-,-,TGTGCCAGCAGCTCCCACAGGTCCTTCTCCTATAATTCACCCCTCCACTTT,CASSSHRSFSYNSPLHF
TRBJ2-7,TRBV5-1,-,-,TGCGCCAGCAGCCCGGGGAGCGGGCTACCCTACGAGCAGTACTTC,CASSPGSGLPYEQYF
TRBJ1-1,TRBV28,-,once,TGTGCCAGCAGTGTCCAGGGAGGGGCTTTCTTT,CASSVQGGAFF
TRBJ1-5,TRBV5-1,TRBD1,-,TGCGCCAGCAGCTTAGGACAGGGATGGAATCAGCCCCAGCATTTT,CASSLGQGWNQPQHF
TRBJ1-2,TRBV27,-,-,TGTGCCAGCAGTTTAACGGTAAACTATGGCTACACCTTC,CASSLTVNYGYTF
TRBJ2-2,TRBV9,TRBD2,few,TGTGCCAGCAGCGTAGGACTAGCGGGAGGAACCGGGGAGCTGTTTTTT,CASSVGLAGGTGELFF
TRBJ1-5,TRBV14,-,-,TGTGCCAGCAGCCAAGCCAGGGATCAGCCCCAGCATTTT,CASSQARDQPQHF
TRBJ2-7,TRBV7-2,-,-,TGTGCCAGCAGCTTAGTCCGGGCTAGCCGGCTTGGGAAGTACTTC,CASSLVRASRLGKYF
TRBJ1-1,TRBV2,TRBD1,-,TGTGCCAGCACCCCCATAGGGGGCATCACTGAAGCTTTCTTT,CASTPIGGITEAFF
TRBJ1-5,TRBV28,-,-,TGTGCCAGCAGGTCACAGGGAAATGGCAATCAGCCCCAGCATTTT,CASRSQGNGNQPQHF
TRBJ1-1,TRBV6-5,TRBD1,-,TGTGCCAGCAGTCGACAGGGGGGGACAACTGAAGCTTTCTTT,CASSRQGGTTEAFF
TRBJ2-1,TRBV27,-,-,TGTGCCAGCAGTGCCGTTTACCGGGACTTTGAGCAGTTCTTC,CASSAVYRDFEQFF
TRBJ2-7,TRBV18,TRBD1,-,TGTGCCAGCTCACCAGGACAGGGTGGTGTCGGCGAGCAGTACTTC,CASSPGQGGVGEQYF
TRBJ2-7,TRBV6-4,TRBD1,-,TGTGCCAGCAGGCATCCGGGACAGGGGAGCTCCTACGAGCAGTACTTC,CASRHPGQGSSYEQYF
TRBJ2-5,TRBV7-7,TRBD2,-,TGTGCTAGCAGCTTAGGACTAGCGGGACACCAAGAGACCCAGTACTTC,CASSLGLAGHQETQYF
TRBJ1-5,TRBV2,-,-,TGTGCCAGCAGTAAGGACAATGCGGGCAATCAGCCCCAGCATTTT,CASSKDNAGNQPQHF
TRBJ2-7,TRBV10-3,-,-,TGTGCCACCATGGCCAGGGCCGAGCTCTCCTACGAGCAGTACTTC,CATMARAELSYEQYF
TRBJ2-1,TRBV27,TRBD2,-,TGTGCCAGCCCTATTAGCGGGAATGAGCAGTTCTTC,CASPISGNEQFF
TRBJ2-5,TRBV18,TRBD2,once,TGTGCCAGCTCAGGTCTTCTAGCGGGAATCAAAGAGACCCAGTACTTC,CASSGLLAGIKETQYF
TRBJ2-7,TRBV18,TRBD2,-,TGTGCCAGCTCACCAAAACTAGCGGGAGCCTACGAGCAGTACTTC,CASSPKLAGAYEQYF
TRBJ1-3,TRBV2,-,few,TGTGCCAGCAGGTACAGGGAAGGGTCTGGAAACACCATATATTTT,CASRYREGSGNTIYF
TRBJ2-1,TRBV18,-,once,TGTGCCAGCTCACCACCGGCCAAGTACAATGAGCAGTTCTTC,CASSPPAKYNEQFF
TRBJ2-1,TRBV28,-,-,TGTGCCAGCAGTGCGGACAACTACAATGAGCAGTTCTTC,CASSADNYNEQFF
TRBJ2-3,TRBV19,TRBD2,-,TGTGCCAGCCGTCGGGGAGGAGCGGGAGGCACAGATACGCAGTATTTT,CASRRGGAGGTDTQYF
TRBJ2-6,TRBV19,-,-,TGTGCCAGTAGTCCCCGGCAGGTCTCTGGGGCCAACGTCCTGACTTTC,CASSPRQVSGANVLTF
TRBJ1-5,TRBV27,TRBD1,-,TGTGCCAGCAGTTTGGTAGGGACAGGGGTTTATAGCAATCAGCCCCAGCATTTT,CASSLVGTGVYSNQPQHF
TRBJ2-1,TRBV30,-,once,TGTGCCTGGAGTGTGGCTTCCTACAATGAGCAGTTCTTC,CAWSVASYNEQFF
TRBJ2-2,TRBV6-6,TRBD2,-,TGTGCCAGCAGAGTGGGGAGGGCAAACACCGGGGAGCTGTTTTTT,CASRVGRANTGELFF
TRBJ1-2,TRBV7-6,TRBD1,-,TGTGCCAGCAGCCCCCTCTCCGGCGGGACAGGCCTTAGAGGTGGCTACACCTTC,CASSPLSGGTGLRGGYTF
TRBJ2-5,TRBV6-5,-,-,TGTGCCAGCAGTTACCACCGGAGTGGGGCAGGAGAGACCCAGTACTTC,CASSYHRSGAGETQYF
TRBJ1-5,TRBV19,TRBD1,-,TGTGCCAGTAGTATAGTTTCGCAGAGGCAGGGGGTTAGCAATCAGCCCCAGCATTTT,CASSIVSQRQGVSNQPQHF
TRBJ1-5,TRBV19,-,-,TGTGCCAGTCTTAACTCACAGGGAGATCAGCCCCAGCATTTT,CASLNSQGDQPQHF
TRBJ1-1,TRBV29-1,-,few,TGCAGCGTTGGACAGGATCATCGGGCGAAAGCTTTCTTT,CSVGQDHRAKAFF
TRBJ2-3,TRBV7-6,TRBD2,-,TGTGCCAGCAGAGGTGAAGCGGGAGATTCAGATACGCAGTATTTT,CASRGEAGDSDTQYF
TRBJ2-7,TRBV28,-,-,TGTGCCAGCAGACCCCCAGAGAGGGTCTACGAGCAGTACTTC,CASRPPERVYEQYF
TRBJ1-5,TRBV19,-,-,TGTGCCTCCTCGACGGGATTCAATCAGCCCCAGCATTTT,CASSTGFNQPQHF
TRBJ2-3,TRBV25-1,-,few,TGTGCCAGCAGTGACGACAGCCGCACAGATACGCAGTATTTT,CASSDDSRTDTQYF
TRBJ2-5,TRBV7-8,-,-,TGTGCCAGCAGCCAGGCGCACGTTGAGACCCAGTACTTC,CASSQAHVETQYF
TRBJ2-1,TRBV6-5,TRBD2,-,TGTGCCAGCAGTTACCAGACTAGCGGGAGGGGCGAGCAGTTCTTC,CASSYQTSGRGEQFF
TRBJ2-2,TRBV27,-,few,TGTGCCAGCAGTTTATCGACAGGGAGGTCTAACACCGGGGAGCTGTTTTTT,CASSLSTGRSNTGELFF